This record looks at one T cell receptor (beta chain) sequence and its context. Its antigen target is currently unknown. No much larger clone exists at a distance of one base, and base qualities are not known. The sample's time point label, decoded: 12 months on ibrutinib. For TCR beta library preparation, 1.5 to 2 micrograms of genomic DNA were extracted from the cryopreserved PBMCs. Longitudinal blood samples from CLL patients receiving ibrutinib monotherapy were subjected to high-throughput TCR beta sequencing. The patients were enrolled in a single-center, open-label phase 2 trial of ibrutinib monotherapy. These data come from a study of cytotoxic CD8 clonotypes in ibrutinib-treated CLL (dated by TCRdb to the early 2020s). Background on the whole study: The cohort included some 14 treatment-naive and roughly 10 relapsed/refractory patients; under 18 were IGHV unmutated. Responses were partial in 24 patients and complete in 2; after median around 68 months follow-up, around 14 stayed in remission and 12 progressed. Response samples were obtained after a median of approximately twelve months of treatment, with a range of roughly 6 to 40 months. An average of 255,043 productive templates and about 100,000 productive rearrangements was obtained per sample. Longitudinal samples were obtainable from about 30% of the roughly 86 participants in the trial. Cryopreserved peripheral blood mononuclear cells were obtained prior to treatment, at the time of response, and at either disease progression or sustained remission. Every sample from remission and from progressive disease was obtained while the patients were still on ibrutinib. The investigation overall reported the following: An increase in clonality was observed at ibrutinib response, with clonality remaining stable during sustained remission and falling back toward baseline at progression. Public clonotypes were rare and either shrank or stayed stable during treatment, and the rise in clonality at ibrutinib response reflected expansion of private clonotypes. Sustained-remission and progressing patients did not have matched sampling times, and lymph node repertoires were not examined. Baseline clonality exceeded that of age-matched healthy donors and correlated strongly with circulating CD8+ T-cell counts.

A MiSeq instrument was used for deep resolution sequencing, which targeted depths ranging from 1 in 1 million up to 1 in 200,000 T cells, with coverage averaging 10x for each clonotype. The immunoSEQ hsTCRB Kit was used to generate the TCR beta libraries. The paper's data handling went like this. The data were analyzed with ImmunoSEQ Analyzer and ImmunoSEQ Data Assistant, and V, D and J gene assignments followed IMGT definitions. Clonality, which ranges from 0 to 1, was calculated by subtracting the normalized Shannon entropy of productive rearrangement frequencies from one. Only overrepresented clonotypes making up at least 0.05% of each patient's repertoire were included in the public clonotype analysis. Approximately 13 age-matched healthy donor repertoires from immuneACCESS served as clonality controls. TCRdb took over this immuneACCESS table, retaining in-frame rearrangements with V and J assigned. Such tables are incomplete; in checked studies, under half of the missing clones stem from an unresolved V gene, and the remainder is unexplained. D and trimming were read from the DNA, whereas the V and J calls and clone size are those reported in that table. The sample table records 150,000 to 200,000 clones; 81% of these occur just once. Under 2.5% of the sample is held by the ten biggest clonotypes.

CDR3 length: 12 amino acids, cysteine to phenylalanine. Only the CDR3 region is kept as DNA, spanning 36 bases read in frame from base 1. V is cut by 6 bases and J by 1 base, and the space between the germline ends is 6 bases. Looking up the germline V gene yields CDR1 SQVTM and CDR2 ANQGSEA. The source of this sequence is a human donor with chronic lymphocytic leukemia. The sequence is built from TRBV29-1 and TRBJ2-2; the D gene remains uncertain. The sequencing here drew on PBMCs, taken after 12 months of ibrutinib treatment. The CDR3 is CSVNRNTGELFF. The nucleotides are TGCAGCGTCAACAGGAACACCGGGGAGCTGTTTTTT.